The clone carrying this T cell receptor beta chain has just a few counts. The antigen remains unidentified. The entry originates in a study of early T cells in non-severe SARS-CoV-2 infection. The study, taken as a whole, reports: Using VDJdb, the matching emphasized anti-spike CD8 responses while missing private and CD4 specificities.

The germline CDR1 and CDR2 sequences are MNHEY and SVGEGT. V dropped 5 bases and J dropped 0; count of bases not matched to a gene: 8. The CDR3 is 17 residues long. MiXCR was run by TCRdb on the 5' RACE reads, yielding one entry per CDR3 protein. The sample lists around 70,000 distinct CDR3 sequences; less than 12% were seen once. The receptor comes from an adult who was a healthcare worker with PCR-confirmed SARS-CoV-2 infection or an uninfected control (not recorded which). The gene calls are TRBV6-2 or TRBV6-3 and TRBJ2-7; the match to TRBD2 covers 12 bases. The starting material was whole blood, obtained at baseline. In DNA, the CDR3 is TGTGCCAGCAGTCCCCGGGGACTAGCGGGCGCCTCCTACGAGCAGTACTTC. Its translation: CASSPRGLAGASYEQYF.